The entry that follows covers one TCR beta chain sequence. Its antigen is currently unknown. A J-beta primer mix and a sample-barcoded 5' primer were used in a second PCR of roughly 7 to 12 cycles. TCRdb reprocessed the 5' RACE reads with MiXCR, giving one entry per CDR3 protein. The table records 980,000 or so distinct CDR3 sequences, about 48% of them present only once. The data originate from a study of blood T cells in healthy people across ages. Study-level results: Unsorted PBMC material precluded a definitive naive versus antigen-experienced comparison.

Sequencing was done on a sample of blood. This TCR came from a young man in good health.

The chain's CDR3 is CAWSPVLTSGGNTQYF. The CDR3 DNA reads TGTGCCTGGAGCCCGGTATTGACTAGCGGGGGTAATACGCAGTATTTT. The genes are TRBV30 and TRBJ2-3; 12 bases match TRBD2. The CDR3 sequence is 16 residues long. The V segment lost 3 bases and the J segment 7 bases; nucleotides outside the gene matches: 11. Germline assignment: CDR1 GTSNPN and CDR2 SVGIG (reference sequence).